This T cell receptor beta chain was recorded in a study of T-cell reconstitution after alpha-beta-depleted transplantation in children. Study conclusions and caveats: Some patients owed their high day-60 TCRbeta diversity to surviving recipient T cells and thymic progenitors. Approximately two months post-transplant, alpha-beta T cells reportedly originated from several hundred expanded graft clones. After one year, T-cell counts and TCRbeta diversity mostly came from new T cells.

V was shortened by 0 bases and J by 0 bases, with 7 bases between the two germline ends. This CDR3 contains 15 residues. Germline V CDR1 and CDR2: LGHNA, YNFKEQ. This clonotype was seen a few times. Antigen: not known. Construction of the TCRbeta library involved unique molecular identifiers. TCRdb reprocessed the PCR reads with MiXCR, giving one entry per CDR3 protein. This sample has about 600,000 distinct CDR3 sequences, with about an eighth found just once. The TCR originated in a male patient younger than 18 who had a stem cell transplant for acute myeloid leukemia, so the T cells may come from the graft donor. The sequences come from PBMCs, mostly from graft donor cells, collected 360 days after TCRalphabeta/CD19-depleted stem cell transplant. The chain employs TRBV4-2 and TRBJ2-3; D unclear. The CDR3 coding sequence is TGTGCCAGCAGCCAAGAATACGGGAGCACAGATACGCAGTATTTT. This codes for CASSQEYGSTDTQYF.